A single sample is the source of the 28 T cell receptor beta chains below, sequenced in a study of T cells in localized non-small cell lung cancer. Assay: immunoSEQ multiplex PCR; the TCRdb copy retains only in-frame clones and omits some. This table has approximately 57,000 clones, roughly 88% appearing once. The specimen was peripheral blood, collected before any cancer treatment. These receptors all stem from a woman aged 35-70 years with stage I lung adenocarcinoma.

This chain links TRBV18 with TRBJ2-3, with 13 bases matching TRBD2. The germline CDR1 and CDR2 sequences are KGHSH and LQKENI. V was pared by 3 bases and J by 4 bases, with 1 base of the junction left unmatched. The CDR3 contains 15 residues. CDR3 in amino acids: CASSPGLAGSDTQYF. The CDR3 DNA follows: TGTGCCAGCTCACCGGGACTAGCGGGGTCAGATACGCAGTATTTT.

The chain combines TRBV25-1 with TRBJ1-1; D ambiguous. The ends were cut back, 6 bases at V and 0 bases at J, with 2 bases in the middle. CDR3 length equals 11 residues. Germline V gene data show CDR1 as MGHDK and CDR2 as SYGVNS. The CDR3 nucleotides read TGTGCCAGCAGGTTGAACACTGAAGCTTTCTTT. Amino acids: CASRLNTEAFF.

DNA of the CDR3: TGTGCCAGCAGCTTGGTGAGGGGGGAGACCCAGTACTTC. Its protein product is CASSLVRGETQYF. The chain carries TRBV5-4 and TRBJ2-5, with D perhaps matching TRBD1 (6 bases). With 0 bases removed from V and 5 bases from J, the gap between germline ends came to 8 bases. This CDR3 is built from 13 residues. CDR1 is SGHNT and CDR2 is YYREEE in the germline V gene (reference sequence).

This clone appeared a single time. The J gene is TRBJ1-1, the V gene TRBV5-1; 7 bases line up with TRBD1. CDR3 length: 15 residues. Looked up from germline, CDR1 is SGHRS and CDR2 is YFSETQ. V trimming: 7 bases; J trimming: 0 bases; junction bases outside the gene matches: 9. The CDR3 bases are TGCGCCAGCGGGGTCAGGGGGACGTTGAACACTGAAGCTTTCTTT. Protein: CASGVRGTLNTEAFF.

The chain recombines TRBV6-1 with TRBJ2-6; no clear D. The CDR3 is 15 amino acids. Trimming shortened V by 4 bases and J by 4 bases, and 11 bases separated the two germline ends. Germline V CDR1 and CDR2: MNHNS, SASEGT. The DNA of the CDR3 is TGTGCCAGCAGTGCCGCCCTTAGGGGGGCCAACGTCCTGACTTTC. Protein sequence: CASSAALRGANVLTF.

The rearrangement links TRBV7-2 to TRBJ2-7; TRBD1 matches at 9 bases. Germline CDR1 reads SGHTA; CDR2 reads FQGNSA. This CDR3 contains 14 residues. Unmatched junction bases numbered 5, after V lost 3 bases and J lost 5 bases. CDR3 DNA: TGTGCCAGCAGCTTTCCGGGACAGGGAAACGAGCAGTACTTC. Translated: CASSFPGQGNEQYF.

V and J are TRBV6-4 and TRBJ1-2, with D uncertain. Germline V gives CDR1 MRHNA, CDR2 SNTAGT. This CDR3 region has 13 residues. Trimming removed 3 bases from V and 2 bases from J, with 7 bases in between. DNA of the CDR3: TGTGCCAGCAGTGAGGGCGAAAACTATGGCTACACCTTC. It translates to CASSEGENYGYTF.

The CDR3 DNA is TGTGCCAGCAGTGTTTATAATTCTAACTATGGCTACACCTTC. Protein product: CASSVYNSNYGYTF. The rearrangement joins TRBV2 to TRBJ1-2, with no clear D. V was cut by 4 bases and J by 0 bases, with 9 bases left in between. Germline CDR1 reads SNHLY; CDR2 reads FYNNEI. The CDR3 is made up of 14 amino acids.

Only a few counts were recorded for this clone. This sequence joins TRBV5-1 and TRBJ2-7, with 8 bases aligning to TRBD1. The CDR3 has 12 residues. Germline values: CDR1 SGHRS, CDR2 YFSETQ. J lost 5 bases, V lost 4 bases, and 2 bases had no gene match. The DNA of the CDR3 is TGCGCCAGCAGCACAGGGGGAAACGAGCAGTACTTC. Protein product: CASSTGGNEQYF.

CDR3 sequence: CASTARQTSYNEQFF. For the CDR3, the DNA is TGTGCCAGTACTGCTCGACAGACCTCCTACAATGAGCAGTTCTTC. The chain is built from TRBV19 and TRBJ2-1, with a tentative D call TRBD1 (5 bases). This CDR3 is 15 amino acids long. Trimming pared 7 bases from V and 0 bases from J, leaving 13 bases between. The germline V gene has CDR1 LNHDA and CDR2 SQIVND (reference sequence).

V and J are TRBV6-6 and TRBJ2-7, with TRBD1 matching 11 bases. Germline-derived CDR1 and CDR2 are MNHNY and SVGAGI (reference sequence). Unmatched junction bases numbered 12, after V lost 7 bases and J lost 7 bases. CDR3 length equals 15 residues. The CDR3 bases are TGTGCCAGCATGAGGACCGGGACAGGGGGTGGAGAGCAGTACTTC. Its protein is CASMRTGTGGGEQYF.

The CDR3 loop reads CASSEGWGLFEAFF. As DNA, the CDR3 is TGTGCCAGCAGTGAAGGGTGGGGGCTTTTTGAAGCTTTCTTT. The chain is built from TRBV6-5 and TRBJ1-1; D might be TRBD1 (6 bases). Trimming removed 5 bases at V and 7 bases at J, with 17 bases between. CDR3 length: 14 residues. Looked up from germline, CDR1 is MNHEY and CDR2 is SVGAGI.

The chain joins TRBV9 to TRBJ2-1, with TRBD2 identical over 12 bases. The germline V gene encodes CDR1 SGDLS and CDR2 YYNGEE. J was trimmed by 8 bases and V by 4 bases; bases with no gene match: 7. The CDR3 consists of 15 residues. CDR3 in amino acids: CASSYRTSGEDEQFF. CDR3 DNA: TGTGCCAGCAGCTATCGGACTAGCGGGGAGGATGAGCAGTTCTTC.

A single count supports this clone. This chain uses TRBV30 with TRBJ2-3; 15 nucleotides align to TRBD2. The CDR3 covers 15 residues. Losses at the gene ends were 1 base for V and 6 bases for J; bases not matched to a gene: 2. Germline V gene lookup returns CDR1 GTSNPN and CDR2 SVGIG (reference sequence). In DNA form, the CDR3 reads TGTGCCTGGAGTGGGACTAGCGGGGGGGCGGATACGCAGTATTTT. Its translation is CAWSGTSGGADTQYF. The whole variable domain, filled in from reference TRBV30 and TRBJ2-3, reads SQTIHQWPATLVQPVGSPLSLECTVEGTSNPNLYWYRQAAGRGLQLLFYSVGIGQISSEVPQNLSASRPQDRQFILSSKKLLLSDSGFYLCAWSGTSGGADTQYFGPGTRLTVL.

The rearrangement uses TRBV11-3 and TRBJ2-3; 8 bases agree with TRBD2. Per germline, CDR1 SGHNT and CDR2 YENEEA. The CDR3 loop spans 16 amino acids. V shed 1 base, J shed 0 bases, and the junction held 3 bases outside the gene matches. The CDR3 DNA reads TGTGCCAGCAGCTTAGTCAGCGGGGGAAGCACAGATACGCAGTATTTT. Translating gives CASSLVSGGSTDTQYF. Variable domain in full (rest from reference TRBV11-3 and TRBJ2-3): EAGVVQSPRYKIIEKKQPVAFWCNPISGHNTLYWYLQNLGQGPELLIRYENEEAVDDSQLPKDRFSAERLKGVDSTLKIQPAELGDSAVYLCASSLVSGGSTDTQYFGPGTRLTVL.

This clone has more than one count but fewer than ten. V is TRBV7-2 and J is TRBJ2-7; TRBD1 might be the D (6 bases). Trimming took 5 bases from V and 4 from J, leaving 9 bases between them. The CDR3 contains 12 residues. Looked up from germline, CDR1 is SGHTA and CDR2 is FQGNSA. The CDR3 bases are TGTGCCAGCAGCAGGACAGTTTACGAGCAGTACTTC. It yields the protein CASSRTVYEQYF.

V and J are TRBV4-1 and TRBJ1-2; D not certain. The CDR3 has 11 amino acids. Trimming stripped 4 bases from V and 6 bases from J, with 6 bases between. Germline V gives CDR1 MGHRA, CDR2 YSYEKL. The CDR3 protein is CASSPGNGYTF. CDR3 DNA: TGCGCCAGCAGCCCGGGGAATGGCTACACCTTC.

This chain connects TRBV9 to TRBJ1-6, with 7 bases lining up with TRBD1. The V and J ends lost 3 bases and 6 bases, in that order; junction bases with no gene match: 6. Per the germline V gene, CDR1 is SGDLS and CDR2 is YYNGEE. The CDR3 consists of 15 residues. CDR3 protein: CASSETGLINSPLHF. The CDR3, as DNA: TGTGCCAGCAGCGAGACAGGGTTGATTAATTCACCCCTCCACTTT.

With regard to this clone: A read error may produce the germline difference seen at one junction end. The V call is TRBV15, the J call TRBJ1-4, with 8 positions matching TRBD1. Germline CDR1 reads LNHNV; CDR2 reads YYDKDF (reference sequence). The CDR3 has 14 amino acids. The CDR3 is CASSTGGLGEKLFF. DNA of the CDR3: TGTGCCAGCAGCACAGGGGGACTTGGGGAAAAACTGTTTTTT.

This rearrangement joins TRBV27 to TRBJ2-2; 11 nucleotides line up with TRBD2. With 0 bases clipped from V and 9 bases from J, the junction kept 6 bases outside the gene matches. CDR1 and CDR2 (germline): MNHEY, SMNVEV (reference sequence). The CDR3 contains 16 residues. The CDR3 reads CASSLSSLAGGRELFF. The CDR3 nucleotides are TGTGCCAGCAGTTTATCGTCTCTAGCGGGGGGACGGGAGCTGTTTTTT.

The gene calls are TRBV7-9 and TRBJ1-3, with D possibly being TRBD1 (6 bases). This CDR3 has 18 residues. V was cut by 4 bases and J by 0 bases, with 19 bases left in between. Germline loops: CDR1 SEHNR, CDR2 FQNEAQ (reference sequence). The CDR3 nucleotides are TGTGCCAGCAGCTCACCGTCACGACAGGAGACCTCTGGAAACACCATATATTTT. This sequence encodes CASSSPSRQETSGNTIYF.

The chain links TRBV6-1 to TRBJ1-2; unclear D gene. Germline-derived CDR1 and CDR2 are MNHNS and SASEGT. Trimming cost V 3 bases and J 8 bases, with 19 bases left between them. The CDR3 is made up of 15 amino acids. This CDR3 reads CASSEHRFGSDGYTF. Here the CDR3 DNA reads TGTGCCAGCAGTGAGCACCGATTTGGGTCGGACGGCTACACCTTC.

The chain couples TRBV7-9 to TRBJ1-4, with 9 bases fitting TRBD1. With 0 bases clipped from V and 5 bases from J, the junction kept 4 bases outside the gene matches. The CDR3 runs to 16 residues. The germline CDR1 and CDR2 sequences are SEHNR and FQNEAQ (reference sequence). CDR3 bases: TGTGCCAGCAGCTTAGCCCAACAGGGGGCAAATGAAAAACTGTTTTTT. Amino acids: CASSLAQQGANEKLFF.

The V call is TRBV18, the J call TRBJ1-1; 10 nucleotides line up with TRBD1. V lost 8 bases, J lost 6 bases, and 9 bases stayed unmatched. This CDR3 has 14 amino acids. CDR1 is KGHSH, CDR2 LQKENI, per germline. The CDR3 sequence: CASAYRDRGAEAFF. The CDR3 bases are TGTGCCAGCGCATACCGGGACAGGGGCGCTGAAGCTTTCTTT.

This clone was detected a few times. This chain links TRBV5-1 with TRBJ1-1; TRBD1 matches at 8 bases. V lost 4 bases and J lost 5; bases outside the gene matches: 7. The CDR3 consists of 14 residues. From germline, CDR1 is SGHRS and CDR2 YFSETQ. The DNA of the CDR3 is TGCGCCAGCAGCCAACAGGGGGGGAGGACTGAAGCTTTCTTT. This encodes CASSQQGGRTEAFF.

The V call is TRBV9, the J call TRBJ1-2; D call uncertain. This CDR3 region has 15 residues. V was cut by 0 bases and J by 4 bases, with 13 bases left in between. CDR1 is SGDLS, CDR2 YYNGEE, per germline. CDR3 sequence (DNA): TGTGCCAGCAGCGTAGGGGTGGAGGGAGGCTATGGCTACACCTTC. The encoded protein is CASSVGVEGGYGYTF.

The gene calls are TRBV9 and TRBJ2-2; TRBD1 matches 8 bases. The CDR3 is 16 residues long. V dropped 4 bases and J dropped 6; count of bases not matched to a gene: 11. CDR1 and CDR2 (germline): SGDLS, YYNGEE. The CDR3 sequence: CASSSMGSRGPGELFF. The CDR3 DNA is TGTGCCAGCAGCTCGATGGGGAGCAGGGGGCCCGGGGAGCTGTTTTTT.

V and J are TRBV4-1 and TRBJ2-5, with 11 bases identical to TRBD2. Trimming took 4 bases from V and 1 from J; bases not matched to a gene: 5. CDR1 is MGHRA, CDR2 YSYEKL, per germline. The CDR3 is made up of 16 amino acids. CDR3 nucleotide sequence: TGCGCCAGCAGCCGGCAACTAGCGGGGGTCCAAGAGACCCAGTACTTC. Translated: CASSRQLAGVQETQYF.